This T cell receptor (beta chain) was found in a study of control samples from healthy donors and cancer patients. Data came from immunoSEQ multiplex PCR; TCRdb stores just in-frame clones and leaves some out. The sample yields tens of thousands of clones, 91% seen once. This clone appeared a single time. CDR3 size: 17 residues. V lost 0 bases, J lost 1 base, and 14 bases lay in between. Germline CDR1 LGHNA, CDR2 YSLEER. Sequenced material: blood. The source is a man in his thirties or forties in good health. The V and J genes are TRBV4-3 and TRBJ2-3; tentatively, D is TRBD2 (6 bases). The CDR3 sequence is CASSQDLGGVRTDTQYF. The CDR3 region has the DNA TGCGCCAGCAGCCAAGATCTGGGCGGGGTTCGCACAGATACGCAGTATTTT.